This T cell receptor (beta chain) was found in a study of T-cell reconstitution after alpha-beta-depleted transplantation in children. General observations from the study: Newly produced T cells mostly provided counts and TCRbeta diversity after one year, as hyperexpanded clones declined. The high TCRbeta diversity at day 60 in some patients came from surviving recipient T cells and thymic progenitors. Expanded graft clones numbering several hundred reportedly gave rise to alpha-beta T cells about two months after transplant.

Points on this clonotype: The antigen is undetermined.

CDR3 length: 15 residues. The germline V gene has CDR1 DFQATT and CDR2 SNEGSKA (reference sequence). V lost 1 base to trimming and J lost 3 bases, with 13 bases between them. It was with unique molecular identifiers that the TCRbeta library was prepared. TCRdb fed the PCR reads into MiXCR, producing one record per CDR3 protein. The sample lists about 980,000 distinct CDR3 sequences; roughly 29% were seen once. The chain couples TRBV20-1 to TRBJ1-5; tentative D call: TRBD1 (6 bases). The sequenced sample was PBMCs, mostly from graft donor cells, obtained 360 days after TCRalphabeta/CD19-depleted stem cell transplant. This clonotype was obtained from a boy younger than two who had a stem cell transplant for SCID, so the T cells may come from the graft donor. The CDR3 sequence is CSARAVGGPNQPQHF. The CDR3 nucleotides are TGCAGTGCTAGAGCCGTGGGGGGGCCCAATCAGCCCCAGCATTTT.